This T cell receptor (beta chain) was sequenced during a study of blood T cell repertoires in COVID-19. Study details: PBMCs, B-cell-depleted T cells, or T cells provided the cDNA or gDNA that made up the material.

Germline assignment: CDR1 SGHTA and CDR2 FQGNSA. This CDR3 spans 15 amino acids. Trimming left V 2 bases short and J 7 bases short, with 17 bases between. Measured with immunoSEQ multiplex PCR; TCRdb has only the in-frame clones, and not every one. The sample yields 150,000 to 200,000 clones, around 85% seen once. This sequence joins TRBV7-2 and TRBJ1-2; TRBD1 is a possible D gene (5 bases). The receptor's source is an elderly woman with acute or convalescent COVID-19. The sample comprised peripheral blood. Here the CDR3 reads CASSLRSEGQGGYTF. The CDR3 nucleotides read TGTGCCAGCAGCTTAAGGTCGGAGGGGCAAGGTGGCTACACCTTC.